This entry lists 13 T cell receptor beta chains sequenced from one sample in a study of blood T cells in healthy people across ages. For the second PCR, which ran for about 7 to 11 cycles, a sample-barcoded 5' primer and a J-beta primer mix were used. TCRdb reprocessed the 5' RACE reads via MiXCR and lists one record per CDR3 protein. The table includes approximately 1.5 million distinct CDR3 sequences, roughly a third detected once. Material for sequencing was blood. These receptors originate from a woman in her twenties or thirties in good health.

The CDR3 loop reads CSARTQGAGNQPQHF. CDR3 sequence (DNA): TGCAGTGCTCGAACCCAGGGGGCTGGCAATCAGCCCCAGCATTTT. V usage is TRBV20-1 and J usage is TRBJ1-5; 8 positions match TRBD1. The V and J ends lost 5 bases and 2 bases, in that order; junction bases with no gene match: 8. The length of the CDR3 is 15 residues. Germline CDR1 and CDR2: DFQATT and SNEGSKA (reference sequence).

The gene calls are TRBV11-3 and TRBJ2-3; TRBD1 might be the D (6 bases). V was cut by 3 bases and J by 2 bases, with 12 bases left in between. The germline gives CDR1 SGHNT, CDR2 YENEEA. The CDR3 runs to 15 residues. CDR3 in amino acids: CASSLGDKSTDTQYF. In nucleotides, the CDR3 is TGTGCCAGCAGCTTGGGGGACAAGTCCACAGATACGCAGTATTTT.

This chain joins TRBV20-1 and TRBJ1-1; D is uncertain. The germline V gene encodes CDR1 DFQATT and CDR2 SNEGSKA (reference sequence). The CDR3 extends over 11 amino acids. V shed 3 bases and J shed 0 bases, with 2 bases lying between them. Written as DNA, the CDR3 is TGCAGTGCTAGCGTGAACACTGAAGCTTTCTTT. Translated, it gives CSASVNTEAFF.

The sample holds many counts of this clonotype. This rearrangement joins TRBV4-1 to TRBJ2-3; D uncertain. V was trimmed by 3 bases and J by 6 bases, leaving 13 bases between them. Germline loops: CDR1 MGHRA, CDR2 YSYEKL. The CDR3 runs 14 residues. The CDR3 spells CASSQRTTSDTQYF. The CDR3 region has the DNA TGCGCCAGCAGCCAGAGGACCACCTCTGATACGCAGTATTTT.

V and J are TRBV6-1 and TRBJ1-2; perhaps TRBD1 as D (5 bases). CDR3 length: 14 residues. V was cut by 3 bases and J by 4 bases, with 12 bases left in between. CDR1 and CDR2 (germline): MNHNS, SASEGT. This CDR3 reads CASSDPAGFYGYTF. CDR3 bases: TGTGCCAGCAGTGACCCCGCAGGGTTCTATGGCTACACCTTC.

The CDR3 reads CASSPRAGLSYEQYF. In nucleotides, the CDR3 is TGTGCCAGCAGCCCGCGAGCGGGCCTTTCCTACGAGCAGTACTTC. V gene TRBV27 combines with J gene TRBJ2-7, with a possible D match to TRBD2 (6 bases). V was shortened by 6 bases and J by 1 base, with 16 bases between the two germline ends. The CDR3 has 15 residues. Germline V gene data show CDR1 as MNHEY and CDR2 as SMNVEV (reference sequence).

To note about this clonotype: As the CDR3 is not closed by the conserved phenylalanine or tryptophan, this likely results from a read error. The V gene is TRBV29-1, the J gene TRBJ2-7, with 8 bases aligning to TRBD2. CDR1 is SQVTM, CDR2 ANQGSEA, per germline. Germline trimming cut 0 bases from V and 3 bases from J; bases unmatched to any gene: 10. This CDR3 is 16 amino acids long. In DNA, the CDR3 is TGCAGCGTTGAAGATCAATCTGCGGGAGGCCTCTACGAGCAGTACTTA. Encoded protein: CSVEDQSAGGLYEQYL.

This clonotype was seen repeatedly, ten times or more. This chain uses TRBV6-1 with TRBJ2-5, with TRBD2 identical over 11 bases. The CDR3 covers 14 residues. Germline values: CDR1 MNHNS, CDR2 SASEGT. The junction had 2 bases not matched to a gene; V was cut back by 5 bases and J by 3 bases. This CDR3 is CASSSGLAEETQYF. Here the CDR3 DNA reads TGTGCCAGCAGTTCGGGACTAGCGGAAGAGACCCAGTACTTC.

This chain connects TRBV30 to TRBJ1-1, with a weak D call TRBD1 (5 bases). Deletions cut 7 bases from V and 4 bases from J, with 13 bases between. CDR3 size: 12 residues. The germline V gene encodes CDR1 GTSNPN and CDR2 SVGIG (reference sequence). CDR3 in amino acids: CASFRGGTEAFF. DNA of the CDR3: TGTGCCTCGTTTCGGGGCGGCACTGAAGCTTTCTTT.

This clonotype came up a few times. At one end, the junction sequence differs from germline, possibly due to a read error. The chain recombines TRBV3-1 with TRBJ2-7; D could derive from TRBD1 or TRBD2 (7 bases each). With the DNA end fitting TRBJ2-4 better, the J assignment may be wrong. Germline V gives CDR1 LGHDT, CDR2 YNNKEL (reference sequence). The CDR3 totals 14 residues. The CDR3 sequence is CASNQAGQKNIQYF. The CDR3 nucleotides read TGTGCCAGCAACCAAGCGGGACAGAAAAACATTCAGTACTTC.

This clonotype was seen only a few times. This sequence joins TRBV28 and TRBJ2-7; D assignment may be TRBD1 or TRBD2 (6 bases each). The germline V and J ends were trimmed by 5 bases and 0 bases, with 11 bases remaining between them. CDR3 length: 14 amino acids. CDR1 is MDHEN and CDR2 is SYDVKM in the germline V gene. The chain's CDR3 is CASSTRGPSYEQYF. The CDR3 nucleotides read TGTGCCAGCAGTACACGGGGGCCCTCCTACGAGCAGTACTTC.

This clonotype was counted at least ten times. CDR3 sequence reads: CSVEGQLSYNEQFF. The CDR3 DNA is TGCAGCGTTGAGGGCCAGTTGTCCTACAATGAGCAGTTCTTC. The rearrangement links TRBV29-1 to TRBJ2-1; D ambiguous. Germline CDR1 reads SQVTM; CDR2 reads ANQGSEA. The CDR3 consists of 14 residues. V dropped 3 bases and J dropped 1 base, with 10 bases sitting between them.

This clonotype was recorded a few times. The chain carries TRBV10-3 and TRBJ1-1; D not resolved. The germline gives CDR1 ENHRY, CDR2 SYGVKD. The CDR3 is 14 amino acids. V was pared by 7 bases and J by 4 bases, with 16 bases between. The CDR3 bases are TGTGCCATCATTGAAGACACGGTGATCACTGAAGCTTTCTTT. As protein: CAIIEDTVITEAFF.